The 27 T cell receptor beta chains given below trace back to one sample, sequenced in a study of T cell responses to AZD1222 COVID-19 vaccine. Generated by immunoSEQ multiplex PCR, the TCRdb table keeps only in-frame clones and is missing some. The sample has about 63,000 clones, around four fifths seen once. Source: peripheral blood, taken 28 days after the second AZD1222 dose. These TCRs come from an adult who received the AZD1222 COVID-19 vaccine.

This sequence joins TRBV7-6 and TRBJ2-6; 8 positions agree with TRBD1. There are 17 residues in the CDR3. From germline, CDR1 is SGHVS and CDR2 FNYEAQ. The J segment lost 3 bases and the V segment lost 2 bases, leaving 6 bases of the junction unmatched. This CDR3 reads CASSLWTGTSGANVLTF. The DNA of the CDR3 is TGTGCCAGCAGCTTATGGACAGGGACGAGTGGGGCCAACGTCCTGACTTTC.

The gene calls are TRBV30 and TRBJ2-3, with TRBD2 matching over 11 bases. This CDR3 spans 17 amino acids. J was trimmed by 3 bases and V by 2 bases; bases with no gene match: 10. Germline values: CDR1 GTSNPN, CDR2 SVGIG (reference sequence). The CDR3, as DNA: TGTGCCTGGAGTCCACTAGCTAGCGGGGGGTGGACAGATACGCAGTATTTT. Translated, it gives CAWSPLASGGWTDTQYF.

In regard to this clone: This same CDR3 is encoded by further DNA sequences in the sample. The chain links TRBV5-6 to TRBJ2-2; D might be TRBD2 (7 bases). V shed 3 bases and J shed 6 bases, with 21 bases lying between them. This CDR3 is built from 17 residues. Germline loops: CDR1 SGHDT, CDR2 YYEEEE. The CDR3: CASSWPRGRGGSGELFF. The CDR3 region has the DNA TGTGCCAGCAGCTGGCCGCGGGGGCGGGGTGGTTCCGGGGAGCTGTTTTTT.

CDR3 in amino acids: CASSMRGGTEAFF. CDR3 coding DNA: TGTGCCAGTAGTATGCGGGGGGGGACTGAAGCTTTCTTT. The V call is TRBV19, the J call TRBJ1-1; D may be TRBD1 (5 bases). The ends were cut back, 3 bases at V and 5 bases at J, with 10 bases in the middle. CDR3 length: 13 residues. CDR1 and CDR2 (germline): LNHDA, SQIVND (reference sequence).

V is TRBV5-1 and J is TRBJ2-5; no definite D call. V dropped 2 bases and J dropped 2 bases, with 7 bases sitting between them. The CDR3 is 13 amino acids. Per germline, CDR1 SGHRS and CDR2 YFSETQ. The CDR3 nucleotides read TGCGCCAGCAGCTTCGGCCGACAAGAGACCCAGTACTTC. Its protein is CASSFGRQETQYF.

CDR3 amino acids: CASSLKREVGTEAFF. The CDR3 coding sequence is TGCGCCAGCAGCTTGAAGAGGGAGGTGGGCACTGAAGCTTTCTTT. The V call is TRBV5-1, the J call TRBJ1-1, with D uncertain. The CDR3 runs 15 residues. The V and J ends lost 1 base and 4 bases respectively, with 14 bases between them. Germline assignment: CDR1 SGHRS and CDR2 YFSETQ.

J is TRBJ1-2 and V is TRBV7-9; D might be TRBD1 (6 bases). This CDR3 has 15 residues. The germline gives CDR1 SEHNR, CDR2 FQNEAQ (reference sequence). V was cut by 4 bases and J by 6 bases, with 18 bases left in between. Here the CDR3 DNA reads TGTGCCAGCAGCTCGGACAGTCCATTCCACCATGGCTACACCTTC. Translation gives CASSSDSPFHHGYTF.

The chain joins TRBV5-1 to TRBJ1-4; unclear D gene. CDR1 and CDR2 from the germline V gene are SGHRS and YFSETQ. The CDR3 loop spans 13 amino acids. Trimming stripped 0 bases from V and 8 bases from J, with 8 bases between. CDR3 loop: CASSLARKEKLFF. The CDR3 region has the DNA TGCGCCAGCAGCTTGGCCAGGAAGGAAAAACTGTTTTTT.

The chain combines TRBV9 with TRBJ2-1; 10 nucleotides match TRBD2. Germline assignment: CDR1 SGDLS and CDR2 YYNGEE. Germline trimming cut 4 bases from V and 3 bases from J; bases unmatched to any gene: 13. This CDR3 comprises 18 residues. The CDR3 DNA reads as TGTGCCAGCAGCCTCGGGGGCGGACTAGCGGTGTACTACAATGAGCAGTTCTTC. It codes for CASSLGGGLAVYYNEQFF. The full variable domain, its missing parts supplied by reference TRBV9 and TRBJ2-1, is DSGVTQTPKHLITATGQRVTLRCSPRSGDLSVYWYQQSLDQGLQFLIQYYNGEERAKGNILERFSAQQFPDLHSELNLSSLELGDSALYFCASSLGGGLAVYYNEQFFGPGTRLTVL.

Details on this clone: This specimen includes other DNA sequences encoding the same CDR3. The CDR3 region has the DNA TGCGCCAGCAGCTTGGGCTCGACCGGGGAGCTGTTTTTT. It encodes CASSLGSTGELFF. The chain is built from TRBV5-1 and TRBJ2-2; D is uncertain. Germline values: CDR1 SGHRS, CDR2 YFSETQ. The CDR3 spans 13 residues. V was shortened by 0 bases and J by 5 bases, with 5 bases between the two germline ends.

The V and J genes are TRBV5-6 and TRBJ1-5, with D unresolved. The CDR3 is 15 amino acids. Per the germline V gene, CDR1 is SGHDT and CDR2 is YYEEEE. V shed 0 bases and J shed 0 bases, with 7 bases lying between them. This CDR3 is CASSLGLISNQPQHF. The CDR3, as DNA: TGTGCCAGCAGCTTGGGCCTGATTAGCAATCAGCCCCAGCATTTT.

This rearrangement joins TRBV5-4 to TRBJ2-7; D tentatively fits TRBD1 or TRBD2 (5 bases each). CDR1 and CDR2 from the germline V gene are SGHNT and YYREEE (reference sequence). With 3 bases removed from V and 2 bases from J, the gap between germline ends came to 15 bases. The CDR3 extends over 15 amino acids. This CDR3 is CASSSPGTGTYEQYF. In DNA form, the CDR3 reads TGTGCCAGCAGCTCCCCAGGGACGGGTACCTACGAGCAGTACTTC.

The chain carries TRBV29-1 and TRBJ1-3; unclear D gene. Germline V gene lookup returns CDR1 SQVTM and CDR2 ANQGSEA. V gave up 7 bases and J gave up 0 bases, with 7 bases separating them. The CDR3 length is 12 residues. The CDR3 nucleotides are TGCAGCGGGCTCAGCTCTGGAAACACCATATATTTT. Translating it yields CSGLSSGNTIYF.

The rearrangement uses TRBV4-2 and TRBJ2-3; 8 positions agree with TRBD2. Germline V gives CDR1 LGHNA, CDR2 YNFKEQ. The CDR3 consists of 19 residues. The J segment lost 2 bases and the V segment lost 0 bases, leaving 13 bases of the junction unmatched. CDR3: CASSQDFVRRGADTDTQYF. As DNA, the CDR3 is TGTGCCAGCAGCCAAGATTTTGTGAGGCGGGGGGCAGACACAGATACGCAGTATTTT.

This clone was recorded once. The chain recombines TRBV7-2 with TRBJ2-1, with 10 bases aligning to TRBD2. The J segment lost 0 bases and the V segment lost 3 bases, leaving 5 bases of the junction unmatched. CDR3 length equals 17 residues. CDR1 and CDR2 (germline): SGHTA, FQGNSA. In DNA form, the CDR3 reads TGTGCCAGCAGCTTTATTAGCGGGGGGAGCTCCTACAATGAGCAGTTCTTC. It specifies CASSFISGGSSYNEQFF.

This chain uses TRBV29-1 with TRBJ1-6; D is undetermined. The germline V and J ends were trimmed by 5 bases and 0 bases, with 14 bases remaining between them. Germline CDR1 reads SQVTM; CDR2 reads ANQGSEA. The CDR3 contains 16 residues. CDR3 bases: TGCAGCGTTAGCCTTGGCGGAAGCTCCTATAATTCACCCCTCCACTTT. Translated, it gives CSVSLGGSSYNSPLHF.

This clone appeared a single time. The rearrangement links TRBV12-3 or TRBV12-4 to TRBJ1-5; D is uncertain. The V and J ends lost 5 bases and 3 bases respectively, with 5 bases between them. The CDR3 covers 12 residues. The CDR3 spells CASSPYNQPQHF. CDR3 nucleotides: TGTGCCAGCAGTCCCTACAATCAGCCCCAGCATTTT.

This chain uses TRBV10-3 with TRBJ2-6; 8 bases are shared with TRBD1. In germline, CDR1 is ENHRY, CDR2 SYGVKD. The CDR3 covers 18 residues. V was clipped by 6 bases and J by 4 bases; unmatched bases: 14. This chain's CDR3 is CAISRQRTGPWGANVLTF. CDR3 nucleotide sequence: TGTGCCATCAGCCGGCAGAGGACAGGGCCGTGGGGGGCCAACGTCCTGACTTTC.

This rearrangement joins TRBV29-1 to TRBJ2-2; D might be TRBD1 (6 bases). Germline values: CDR1 SQVTM, CDR2 ANQGSEA. The CDR3 covers 14 residues. Between the trimmed V and J ends, which lost 2 bases and 6 bases, there was a span of 13 bases. The CDR3 spells CSVEPQGTPGELFF. In nucleotides, the CDR3 is TGCAGCGTTGAACCCCAGGGGACCCCCGGGGAGCTGTTTTTT.

The chain recombines TRBV2 with TRBJ2-7; 7 bases fit TRBD1. The germline V gene encodes CDR1 SNHLY and CDR2 FYNNEI. V shed 1 base and J 3 bases; nucleotides not matched to a gene: 3. The CDR3 has 14 amino acids. The CDR3 DNA is TGTGCCAGCAGTGAAGGCGACAGGGTCTACGAGCAGTACTTC. Protein sequence: CASSEGDRVYEQYF.

This clone was picked up a small number of times. The genes are TRBV4-2 and TRBJ2-2; TRBD1 might be the D (6 bases). Deletions cut 5 bases from V and 6 bases from J, with 16 bases between. The CDR3 sequence is 15 residues long. The germline gives CDR1 LGHNA, CDR2 YNFKEQ. The CDR3 loop is CASSFRYRVAGELFF. CDR3 nucleotide sequence: TGTGCCAGCAGCTTTCGTTACAGGGTTGCCGGGGAGCTGTTTTTT.

This sequence joins TRBV28 and TRBJ1-4; unclear D gene. The germline gives CDR1 MDHEN, CDR2 SYDVKM. Between the trimmed V and J ends, which lost 1 base and 7 bases, there was a span of 7 bases. The CDR3 consists of 13 residues. CDR3 sequence: CASSLYAGEKLFF. DNA of the CDR3: TGTGCCAGCAGTTTATACGCGGGTGAAAAACTGTTTTTT.

The V call is TRBV19, the J call TRBJ2-3; the match to TRBD2 covers 8 bases. Germline-derived CDR1 and CDR2 are LNHDA and SQIVND (reference sequence). The CDR3 length is 16 residues. Germline trimming cut 3 bases from V and 1 base from J; bases unmatched to any gene: 6. In nucleotides, the CDR3 is TGTGCCAGTAGTATGTTAGTACTAGCGGGCACAGATACGCAGTATTTT. Encoded protein: CASSMLVLAGTDTQYF.

The CDR3 DNA reads TGTGCCAGCAGCCCGCCGGGGGGGCGGGGAGATACGCAGTATTTT. It yields the protein CASSPPGGRGDTQYF. The chain combines TRBV28 with TRBJ2-3; 8 nucleotides align to TRBD2. CDR1 is MDHEN, CDR2 SYDVKM, per germline. Trimming took 6 bases from V and 5 from J; bases not matched to a gene: 10. The CDR3 consists of 15 residues.

The rearrangement links TRBV6-2 or TRBV6-3 to TRBJ1-5; D may be TRBD1 (6 bases). The CDR3 is 14 residues long. CDR1 and CDR2 from the germline V gene are MNHEY and SVGEGT. V lost 6 bases to trimming and J lost 7 bases, with 16 bases between them. In DNA form, the CDR3 reads TGTGCCAGCAGCGCACAGGGCCTCGGGCAGCCCCAGCATTTT. Its protein product is CASSAQGLGQPQHF.

V usage is TRBV28 and J usage is TRBJ1-5, with D hard to call. Germline loops: CDR1 MDHEN, CDR2 SYDVKM. Deletions cut 5 bases from V and 5 bases from J, with 10 bases between. The CDR3 has 13 amino acids. CDR3 DNA: TGTGCCAGCAGTGAGGCGGGAGATCAGCCCCAGCATTTT. Protein sequence: CASSEAGDQPQHF.

This chain links TRBV10-3 with TRBJ2-3; D call uncertain. The CDR3 totals 13 residues. V was trimmed by 5 bases and J by 9 bases, leaving 15 bases between them. Germline-derived CDR1 and CDR2 are ENHRY and SYGVKD. The CDR3: CAISISQSETQYF. Here the CDR3 DNA reads TGTGCCATCAGTATCTCTCAGTCCGAAACGCAGTATTTT.